Given below is one TCR beta chain in context. Antigen specificity is unknown. The TCRbeta library was prepared with unique molecular identifiers. TCRdb itself ran the PCR reads through MiXCR, one entry per CDR3 protein. The sample has 750,000 to 950,000 distinct CDR3 sequences, under 20% seen once; the top ten hold about 4.6%. Germline assignment: CDR1 LGHNA and CDR2 YNFKEQ. The CDR3 contains 18 residues. V lost 4 bases and J 1 base, leaving 19 bases between the germline ends. The data derive from a study of T-cell reconstitution after alpha-beta-depleted transplantation in children. Study-level results: Reports say that about two months after transplant, the alpha-beta T cells came out of several hundred graft clones that had expanded. Some patients owed their high day-60 TCRbeta diversity to surviving recipient T cells and thymic progenitors. Among T cells one year after transplant, newly produced cells accounted for most counts and diversity.

This specimen was PBMCs, mostly from graft donor cells, taken 360 days after TCRalphabeta/CD19-depleted stem cell transplant. This TCR was recovered from a male patient between 10 and 17 years old who had a stem cell transplant for acute lymphoblastic leukemia, so the T cells may come from the graft donor. The V and J genes are TRBV4-2 and TRBJ2-2; D is possibly TRBD2 (5 bases). The CDR3 DNA follows: TGTGCCAGCAGCCCACTGGCCGACTACCAGAAGAACACCGGGGAGCTGTTTTTT. Encoded protein: CASSPLADYQKNTGELFF.